The clone carrying this T cell receptor beta chain has a count of ten or more. Time point denoted: newly diagnosed GD, antithyroid drugs for less than 3 months. Isolated PBMC RNA provided the starting material for the TCR library. One endocrinology department in Xi'an, China, was where patients came from. These data belong to a study of regulatory T cells in long-lasting Graves disease. Relying on iRepertoire HTBI primers and Arm-PCR of CDR3 regions, the team built TCR beta libraries. MiXCR was run by TCRdb on the multiplex PCR reads, yielding one entry per CDR3 protein. The sample lists about 220,000 distinct CDR3 sequences, roughly 18% seen once, with approximately 12% in the top ten. The same data also went into a second study, on T cells in Graves' hyperthyroidism and ophthalmopathy. That work states: A model using 13 V-J features told ophthalmopathy apart from stable hyperthyroidism.

The sequence came from a woman aged 25 to 45 with Graves disease. The sample in question was peripheral blood mononuclear cells (PBMCs), obtained at new diagnosis, from a patient treated with antithyroid drugs.

The CDR3 DNA follows: TGTGCCAGCAGTGAAGTATGGGACACAAGCAATCAGCCCCAGCATTTT. This encodes CASSEVWDTSNQPQHF. The rearrangement joins TRBV6-1 to TRBJ1-5; TRBD1 is a possible D gene (6 bases). With 1 base removed from V and 1 base from J, the gap between germline ends came to 11 bases. The CDR3 loop spans 16 amino acids. Germline CDR1 is MNHNS and CDR2 is SASEGT.